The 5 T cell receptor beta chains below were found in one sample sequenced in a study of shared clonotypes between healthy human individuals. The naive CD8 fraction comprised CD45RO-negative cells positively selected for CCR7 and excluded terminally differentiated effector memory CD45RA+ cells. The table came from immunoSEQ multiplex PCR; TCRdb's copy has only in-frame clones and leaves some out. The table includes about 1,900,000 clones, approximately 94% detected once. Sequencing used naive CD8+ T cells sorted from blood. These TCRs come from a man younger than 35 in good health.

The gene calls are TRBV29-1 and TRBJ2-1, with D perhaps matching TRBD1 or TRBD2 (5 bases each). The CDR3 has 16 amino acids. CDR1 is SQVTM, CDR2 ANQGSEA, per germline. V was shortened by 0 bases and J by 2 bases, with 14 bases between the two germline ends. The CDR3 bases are TGCAGCGTTGAAGATCTTAGGCAGGGAGCCTACAATGAGCAGTTCTTC. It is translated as CSVEDLRQGAYNEQFF.

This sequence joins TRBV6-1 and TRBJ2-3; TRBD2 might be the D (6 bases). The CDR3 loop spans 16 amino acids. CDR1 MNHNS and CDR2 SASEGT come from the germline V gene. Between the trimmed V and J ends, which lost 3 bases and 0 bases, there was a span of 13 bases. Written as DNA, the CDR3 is TGTGCCAGCAGTGACTATAGCGGAACTAGCACAGATACGCAGTATTTT. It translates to CASSDYSGTSTDTQYF.

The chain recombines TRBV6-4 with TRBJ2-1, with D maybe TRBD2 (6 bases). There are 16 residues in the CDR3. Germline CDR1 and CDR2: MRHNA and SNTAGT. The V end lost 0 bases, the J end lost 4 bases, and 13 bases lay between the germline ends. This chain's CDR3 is CASSDSAAGSYNEQFF. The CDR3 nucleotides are TGTGCCAGCAGTGACTCTGCGGCGGGGTCTTACAATGAGCAGTTCTTC.

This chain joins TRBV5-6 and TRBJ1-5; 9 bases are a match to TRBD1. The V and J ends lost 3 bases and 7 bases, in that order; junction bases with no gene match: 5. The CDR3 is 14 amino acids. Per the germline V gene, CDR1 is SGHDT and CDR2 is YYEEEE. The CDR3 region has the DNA TGTGCCAGCAGCTCCCGACAGGGGGACCAGCCCCAGCATTTT. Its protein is CASSSRQGDQPQHF.

For the CDR3, the DNA is TGTGCCAGCAGTGAAAAGGACAGGGGCTATGGCTACACCTTC. Its protein product is CASSEKDRGYGYTF. The gene calls are TRBV6-1 and TRBJ1-2; 9 bases are a match to TRBD1. The length of the CDR3 is 14 residues. Germline CDR1 and CDR2: MNHNS and SASEGT. V trimming: 2 bases; J trimming: 4 bases; junction bases outside the gene matches: 2.